This TCR beta chain was captured in a study of Ad26.COV2.S vaccination and SARS-CoV-2 variants. Treatment here: some 20 received Ad26.COV2.S at low or high dose, single or two shots; several received placebo; per-sample allocation not given. At day 63 after the first vaccine or placebo injection, samples were drawn. The CDR3 has 14 residues. The germline gives CDR1 LGHNA, CDR2 YSLEER. With 2 bases removed from V and 1 base from J, the gap between germline ends came to 8 bases. Here immunoSEQ multiplex PCR was the method, and the copy in TCRdb shows in-frame clones only, minus some. The table shows about 330,000 clones, with around 90% occurring only once.

This rearrangement joins TRBV4-3 to TRBJ1-2; weak D call: TRBD1 (6 bases). The sequencing here drew on peripheral blood, taken in a trial of Ad26.COV2.S vaccine versus placebo. This clonotype was sampled from a person aged 18-60 years who received the Ad26.COV2.S COVID-19 vaccine or a placebo. The CDR3 spells CASSQTGSNYGYTF. The DNA of the CDR3 is TGCGCCAGCAGCCAAACAGGGAGTAACTATGGCTACACCTTC.